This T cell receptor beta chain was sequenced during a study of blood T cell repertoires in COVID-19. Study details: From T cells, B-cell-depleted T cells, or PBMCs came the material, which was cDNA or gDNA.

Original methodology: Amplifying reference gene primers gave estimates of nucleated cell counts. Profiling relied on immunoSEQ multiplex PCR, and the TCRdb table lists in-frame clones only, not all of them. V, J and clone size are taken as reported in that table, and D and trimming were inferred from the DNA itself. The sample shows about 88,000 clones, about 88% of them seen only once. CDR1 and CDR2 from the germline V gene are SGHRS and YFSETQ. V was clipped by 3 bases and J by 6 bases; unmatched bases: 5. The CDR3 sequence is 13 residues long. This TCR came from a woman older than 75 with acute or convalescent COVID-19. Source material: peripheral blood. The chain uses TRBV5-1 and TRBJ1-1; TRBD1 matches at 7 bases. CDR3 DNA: TGCGCCAGCAGCTACCGACAGGGCCCTGAAGCTTTCTTT. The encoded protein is CASSYRQGPEAFF.